The clone carrying this T cell receptor (beta chain) was seen a single time. At one end, the junction sequence differs from germline, possibly due to a read error. Germline CDR1 SGHDN, CDR2 FVKESK. The CDR3 consists of 14 residues. The data were taken from a study of neurological immune-mediated disorders. TCRdb re-analysed the 5' RACE reads in MiXCR, keeping a single row per CDR3 protein. The sample has about 36,000 distinct CDR3 sequences; about 9.4% are singletons. The unsorted libraries originated from 2 million PBMCs kept at -80 C. The source is a woman in her thirties with HTLV-1-associated myelopathy (HAM/TSP). This chain joins TRBV14 and TRBJ2-7; 8 nucleotides line up with TRBD1. Sequences were obtained from PBMCs. CDR3 residues: CASSRGQGGYEHYF. CDR3 nucleotides: TGTGCCAGCAGCCGAGGACAGGGCGGGTACGAGCACTACTTC.